This paragraph covers one T cell receptor beta chain sequence. The antigen remains unidentified. The PCR contained 60 Vbeta and 13 Jbeta primers. The method was immunoSEQ multiplex PCR; TCRdb's version includes in-frame clones alone and lacks a portion of them. The sample consists of 150,000 to 200,000 clones, around 85% of them appearing once. This entry is derived from a study of cytomegalovirus exposure and HLA in healthy donors. Trimming at V came to 2 bases and at J to 4 bases, leaving 4 bases not matched to a gene. Germline values: CDR1 SNHLY, CDR2 FYNNEI. CDR3 length: 14 residues. Findings of the study overall: Evidence from a later analysis indicated that most CMV-associated TCR beta chains looked HLA-restricted. There was a cluster of highly shared sequence variants that was likely a sequencing artifact. Researchers reported in a later analysis that common viral pathogens appeared linked to several top clusters. In vitro testing confirmed a few CMV-associated chains as specific for CMV antigens.

Sequencing used PBMCs. This receptor was obtained from a male donor in good health and CMV-seronegative. The J gene is TRBJ1-2, the V gene TRBV2; 7 bases map to TRBD1. The CDR3: CASSETQGSYGYTF. DNA for the CDR3: TGTGCCAGCAGTGAAACACAGGGGTCCTATGGCTACACCTTC.